Shown below are 28 T cell receptor beta chains from a single sample sequenced in a study of blood T cell repertoires in COVID-19. Assay used: immunoSEQ multiplex PCR; TCRdb lists only in-frame clones, some missing. Of 200,000 to 250,000 clones listed, around 84% are singletons. The sequenced sample consisted of PBMCs or T cells enriched from blood (not recorded which). The source of these receptors is a man under 40 with acute COVID-19.

The chain recombines TRBV9 with TRBJ2-7; D is possibly TRBD1 (6 bases). The CDR3 covers 14 residues. V lost 3 bases and J lost 1, with 11 bases in between. Germline values: CDR1 SGDLS, CDR2 YYNGEE. The CDR3 region has the DNA TGTGCCAGCAGCGCAGGGGACACGTCCTACGAGCAGTACTTC. Its protein product is CASSAGDTSYEQYF.

The chain couples TRBV19 to TRBJ2-5, with D possibly being TRBD2 (6 bases). V lost 6 bases and J lost 1, with 12 bases in between. This CDR3 has 14 residues. The germline V gene encodes CDR1 LNHDA and CDR2 SQIVND (reference sequence). The DNA of the CDR3 is TGTGCCAGTAGGGATCGGAGGGGCCAAGAGACCCAGTACTTC. Residues: CASRDRRGQETQYF. The full variable domain, in which reference TRBV19 and TRBJ2-5 provide the parts outside the CDR3, is DGGITQSPKYLFRKEGQNVTLSCEQNLNHDAMYWYRQDPGQGLRLIYYSQIVNDFQKGDIAEGYSVSREKKESFPLTVTSAQKNPTAFYLCASRDRRGQETQYFGPGTRLLVL.

V is TRBV5-1 and J is TRBJ1-6, with 8 nucleotides matching TRBD1. Trimming cost V 4 bases and J 8 bases; bases outside gene matches: 5. This CDR3 has 14 amino acids. Germline V gives CDR1 SGHRS, CDR2 YFSETQ. CDR3 region: CASSPGQDYSPLHF. The CDR3 bases are TGCGCCAGCAGCCCGGGACAGGACTATTCACCCCTCCACTTT.

V usage is TRBV11-2 and J usage is TRBJ2-5; a weak D match, TRBD2 (5 bases). Looked up from germline, CDR1 is SGHAT and CDR2 is FQNNGV. Trimming removed 5 bases from V and 5 bases from J, with 6 bases in between. The CDR3 consists of 11 residues. DNA of the CDR3: TGTGCCAGCAGCCGCGGGGAGACCCAGTACTTC. This encodes CASSRGETQYF.

This clone has a handful of counts. This chain connects TRBV5-1 to TRBJ2-1, with TRBD1 as a possible D gene (6 bases). The V end was cut by 0 bases, the J end by 4 bases, with 11 bases between. The CDR3 has 15 residues. The germline CDR1 and CDR2 sequences are SGHRS and YFSETQ. In nucleotides, the CDR3 is TGCGCCAGCAGCTTGGGGGTAGGGGGTTACAATGAGCAGTTCTTC. This gives the protein CASSLGVGGYNEQFF.

This chain uses TRBV19 with TRBJ2-3, with D unclear. The CDR3 has 15 residues. The germline gives CDR1 LNHDA, CDR2 SQIVND (reference sequence). The germline V and J ends were trimmed by 6 bases and 3 bases, with 16 bases remaining between them. CDR3 residues: CASSVDILRTDTQYF. The DNA of the CDR3 is TGTGCCAGTAGCGTAGACATCCTCCGGACAGATACGCAGTATTTT.

The J gene is TRBJ2-1, the V gene TRBV5-1; D unresolved. V was shortened by 5 bases and J by 3 bases, with 9 bases between the two germline ends. This CDR3 contains 13 residues. Looked up from germline, CDR1 is SGHRS and CDR2 is YFSETQ. Here the CDR3 reads CASRRINYNEQFF. The CDR3 DNA is TGCGCCAGCAGGAGGATAAACTACAATGAGCAGTTCTTC.

V gene TRBV7-3 combines with J gene TRBJ2-2, with D possibly TRBD2 on 5 matching bases. This CDR3 comprises 13 residues. The germline V gene has CDR1 SGHTA and CDR2 FQGTGA. Trimming pared 6 bases from V and 5 bases from J, leaving 10 bases between. DNA of the CDR3: TGTGCCAGCAGTTTAGCGAGTACCGGGGAGCTGTTTTTT. As protein: CASSLASTGELFF.

The gene calls are TRBV6-1 and TRBJ2-1, with 14 bases matching TRBD2. V lost 3 bases and J lost 5; bases outside the gene matches: 6. The CDR3 is 17 residues long. CDR1 is MNHNS and CDR2 is SASEGT in the germline V gene. This CDR3 reads CASSDGLAGGPDNEQFF. CDR3 in DNA: TGTGCCAGCAGTGATGGACTAGCGGGGGGCCCGGACAATGAGCAGTTCTTC.

This sequence joins TRBV7-2 and TRBJ1-4; maybe TRBD1 (5 bases). The V and J ends lost 6 bases and 8 bases respectively, with 16 bases between them. This CDR3 has 14 residues. CDR1 and CDR2 from the germline V gene are SGHTA and FQGNSA. The CDR3 region has the DNA TGTGCCAGCAGTCCTGGCTCAGGGTGGGAAAAACTGTTTTTT. This sequence encodes CASSPGSGWEKLFF.

The chain has TRBV28 and TRBJ2-1, with TRBD2 matching over 9 bases. The germline V gene has CDR1 MDHEN and CDR2 SYDVKM. Trimming at V came to 3 bases and at J to 6 bases, leaving 12 bases not matched to a gene. The CDR3 loop spans 17 amino acids. CDR3 sequence reads: CASSLYFGTSKGNEQFF. The CDR3 nucleotides are TGTGCCAGCAGTTTGTACTTCGGGACTAGCAAAGGCAATGAGCAGTTCTTC.

CDR3 bases: TGTGCCAGCAGCGCCGAACGGACAGGGGGGAATGAAAAACTGTTTTTT. This codes for CASSAERTGGNEKLFF. The gene calls are TRBV9 and TRBJ1-4; 10 bases fit TRBD1. The CDR3 totals 16 residues. The V gene's germline CDR1 is SGDLS and CDR2 YYNGEE. The J segment lost 5 bases and the V segment lost 3 bases, leaving 7 bases of the junction unmatched. Full variable domain (outside the CDR3, taken from reference TRBV9 and TRBJ1-4): DSGVTQTPKHLITATGQRVTLRCSPRSGDLSVYWYQQSLDQGLQFLIQYYNGEERAKGNILERFSAQQFPDLHSELNLSSLELGDSALYFCASSAERTGGNEKLFFGSGTQLSVL.

This sequence joins TRBV6-5 and TRBJ2-7; 8 bases agree with TRBD1. Per germline, CDR1 MNHEY and CDR2 SVGAGI. The CDR3 is 14 residues long. V lost 4 bases to trimming and J lost 2 bases; unmatched junction nucleotides: 4. The chain's CDR3 is CASSFSGGTYEQYF. CDR3 in DNA: TGTGCCAGCAGTTTCTCAGGGGGCACCTACGAGCAGTACTTC.

This clone was counted once. The rearrangement uses TRBV7-2 and TRBJ1-6, with D possibly TRBD1 on 5 matching bases. Looked up from germline, CDR1 is SGHTA and CDR2 is FQGNSA. The CDR3 sequence is 13 residues long. Between the trimmed V and J ends, which lost 2 bases and 9 bases, there was a span of 8 bases. The CDR3 region has the DNA TGTGCCAGCAGCTTATCAGGGCCTTCACCCCTCCACTTT. This encodes CASSLSGPSPLHF. Looking up the rest from reference TRBV7-2 and TRBJ1-6 gives the full variable domain: GAGVSQSPSNKVTEKGKDVELRCDPISGHTALYWYRQSLGQGLEFLIYFQGNSAPDKSGLPSDRFSAERTGGSVSTLTIQRTQQEDSAVYLCASSLSGPSPLHFGNGTRLTVT.

The chain couples TRBV14 to TRBJ2-3, with 9 positions matching TRBD1. The CDR3 runs to 17 residues. The junction had 10 bases not matched to a gene; V was cut back by 3 bases and J by 3 bases. CDR1 SGHDN and CDR2 FVKESK come from the germline V gene. The CDR3 bases are TGTGCCAGCAGCCAGGATACAGGGGGCTGGATTACAGATACGCAGTATTTT. Translating it yields CASSQDTGGWITDTQYF.

The rearrangement links TRBV18 to TRBJ1-6; 7 bases align to TRBD1. Trimming removed 0 bases from V and 6 bases from J; junction bases left unmatched: 8. The CDR3 covers 17 residues. Germline V gene sequence: CDR1 KGHSH, CDR2 LQKENI. The CDR3, as DNA: TGTGCCAGCTCACCACCGACAGGGAGCCTTAGTAATTCACCCCTCCACTTT. Protein product: CASSPPTGSLSNSPLHF.

The V gene is TRBV5-1, the J gene TRBJ2-3; perhaps TRBD2 as D (5 bases). V dropped 4 bases and J dropped 4 bases, with 13 bases sitting between them. This CDR3 is 14 amino acids long. Germline CDR1 is SGHRS and CDR2 is YFSETQ. The CDR3 DNA reads as TGCGCCAGCAGCGATGACCGGGGTGCAGATACGCAGTATTTT. The encoded protein is CASSDDRGADTQYF.

V usage is TRBV5-1 and J usage is TRBJ1-2, with TRBD1 identical over 7 bases. V shed 0 bases and J 5 bases; nucleotides not matched to a gene: 10. This CDR3 is 16 amino acids long. The V gene's germline CDR1 is SGHRS and CDR2 YFSETQ. CDR3 protein: CASSLVGTVMIYGYTF. Written as DNA, the CDR3 is TGCGCCAGCAGCTTGGTTGGGACAGTGATGATATATGGCTACACCTTC.

The CDR3 DNA follows: TGTGCCAGCAGCCAATTACTAGCGGGGGGTATCACAGATACGCAGTATTTT. Amino acid sequence: CASSQLLAGGITDTQYF. The V and J genes are TRBV3-1 (or the pseudogene TRBV3-2) and TRBJ2-3; 12 positions agree with TRBD2. V was pared by 2 bases and J by 2 bases, with 5 bases of the junction left unmatched. This CDR3 comprises 17 residues. Germline CDR1 LGHDT, CDR2 YNNKEL (reference sequence).

This clone appeared a single time. The DNA of the CDR3 is TGCGCCAGCAGCCCCACCGGGACTAGGTCTTTCGAGCAGTACTTC. It yields the protein CASSPTGTRSFEQYF. The rearrangement joins TRBV4-1 to TRBJ2-7; 8 bases are shared with TRBD2. CDR1 is MGHRA and CDR2 is YSYEKL in the germline V gene. The trim removed 4 bases at V and 6 bases at J, leaving 11 bases unmatched. The CDR3 contains 15 residues.

The V call is TRBV29-1, the J call TRBJ2-7, with 13 bases that match TRBD2. V lost 6 bases, J lost 5 bases, and 7 bases stayed unmatched. CDR3 length equals 14 residues. CDR1 SQVTM and CDR2 ANQGSEA come from the germline V gene. The CDR3 DNA reads TGCAGCGTCTCCAGGACTAGCGGGGGCGACGAGCAGTACTTC. Its protein product is CSVSRTSGGDEQYF.

CDR3 amino acids: CASSEIVTVQQETQYF. DNA for the CDR3: TGTGCCAGCAGTGAAATTGTAACAGTCCAACAAGAGACCCAGTACTTC. The V and J genes are TRBV2 and TRBJ2-5; D call uncertain. CDR1 is SNHLY and CDR2 is FYNNEI in the germline V gene. There are 16 residues in the CDR3. Trimming took off 2 bases at V and 2 bases at J, with 15 bases between the two ends.

This chain uses TRBV5-1 with TRBJ2-2; 8 bases line up with TRBD2. The V segment lost 0 bases and the J segment 5 bases; nucleotides outside the gene matches: 9. In germline, CDR1 is SGHRS, CDR2 YFSETQ. CDR3 length equals 17 residues. DNA of the CDR3: TGCGCCAGCAGCTTGGGTAGCGGGGTTCCGGGGACCGGGGAGCTGTTTTTT. This codes for CASSLGSGVPGTGELFF.

There are a few counts of this clone. CDR3 in amino acids: CASSLVMSYEQYF. The CDR3 nucleotides read TGTGCCAGCAGCTTAGTCATGAGCTACGAGCAGTACTTC. The gene calls are TRBV7-2 and TRBJ2-7; no clear D gene. V was clipped by 1 base and J by 3 bases, with 7 bases between them. The CDR3 length is 13 residues. Germline-derived CDR1 and CDR2 are SGHTA and FQGNSA.

The table lists this clone with a few counts. The CDR3 is CASSTYRLAGITDTQYF. CDR3 coding DNA: TGTGCCAGTAGTACTTATAGACTAGCGGGAATAACAGATACGCAGTATTTT. V is TRBV19 and J is TRBJ2-3; 11 bases are a match to TRBD2. V was pared by 4 bases and J by 3 bases, with 9 bases of the junction left unmatched. This CDR3 comprises 17 residues. Germline V gives CDR1 LNHDA, CDR2 SQIVND (reference sequence).

The chain employs TRBV7-9 and TRBJ2-5; 9 bases agree with TRBD1. The CDR3 loop spans 14 amino acids. Trimming took 5 bases from V and 4 from J; bases not matched to a gene: 5. Germline V CDR1 and CDR2: SEHNR, FQNEAQ (reference sequence). The CDR3, as DNA: TGTGCCAGCAGCCGTCCGGGACAGGGAGAGACCCAGTACTTC. Residues: CASSRPGQGETQYF.

The chain links TRBV18 to TRBJ1-1; D uncertain. The CDR3 consists of 13 residues. Germline V CDR1 and CDR2: KGHSH, LQKENI. V was cut by 0 bases and J by 10 bases, with 12 bases left in between. The CDR3 sequence is CASSPPVSIAAFF. The CDR3 DNA sequence: TGTGCCAGCTCACCACCGGTTAGTATCGCAGCTTTCTTT.

The chain is built from TRBV11-2 and TRBJ2-7, with 9 bases identical to TRBD1. Germline-derived CDR1 and CDR2 are SGHAT and FQNNGV. The CDR3 is 16 residues long. J gave up 6 bases and V 6 bases, and 15 bases lay outside the gene matches. CDR3 amino acids: CASSPQSSGTGTEQYF. CDR3 nucleotides: TGTGCCAGCAGTCCCCAGAGCTCCGGGACAGGGACCGAGCAGTACTTC.